This T cell receptor beta chain was captured by sequencing in a study of blood T cell repertoires in COVID-19 (TCRdb year 2020). About the investigation overall: Samples covering the acute and convalescent phases of COVID-19 were provided by collaborators in the United States, Italy and Spain. A de-identified subject ID, COVID-19 status, age in years and sex were almost always included in the sample metadata. The repertoires were made available in a free public database intended to serve as a resource for research on the immune response to SARS-CoV-2. Where available, HLA class I and class II types were taken from metadata supplied by the sample provider and were not determined by assay-based typing. Deeply sampled blood TCRbeta repertoires from subjects exposed to, actively infected with, or recovered from COVID-19 were included in the dataset. The prospective study material was composed of cDNA or gDNA derived from T cells, B-cell-depleted T cells, or PBMCs. Samples were obtained from the ongoing ImmuneRACE study (first 160 participants) and from 950 to 1,500 subjects provided by 6 global collaborators.

Germline trimming: 5 bases from V, 2 bases from J; junction bases outside gene matches: 3. The CDR3 holds 15 amino acids from the cysteine to the phenylalanine. Only the CDR3 DNA stays, 45 bases, in frame from base 1. As encoded in the germline V gene, CDR1 is MDHEN while CDR2 is SYDVKM. One collaborating source in Seattle enrolled patients while the patients were actively infected and followed the patients over time throughout the course of disease. Whole blood was collected in K2EDTA tubes by collaborating institutions according to the institutions' own protocols. For TCRbeta analysis, collaborators shipped samples in one of three forms: frozen whole blood, isolated PBMCs, or DNA extracted from either of those sample types. TCRbeta CDR3 regions were amplified from genomic DNA using the immunoSEQ Assay, a bias-controlled multiplex PCR. The published analysis was carried out like this. The number of nucleated cells in each sample was estimated by amplification of reference gene primers within the assay. Sequence reads were collapsed and filtered to measure the absolute abundance of every unique TCRbeta CDR3 rearrangement. Productive Simpson clonality was computed per sample as the square root of Simpson's diversity index over productive rearrangements. TCRdb holds this immuneACCESS table with in-frame rearrangements only. Some clones are missing; in checked studies, unresolved V genes explain under half, and the rest has no known cause. V and J calls and clone size are copied from that table; D and trimming were computed from the DNA. The sample table shows approximately 200,000 clones, and 80% to 90% are seen once. 2% to 3% of the sample lies in the top ten.

What the work shows at the level of the full study, not this receptor alone: The quantity of clinical and demographic metadata differed by source and by participant and was supplied without curation.

Comments on this clone: Its binding antigen is unknown. Within one base of it there is no much larger clone, and no base qualities were kept.

The chain links TRBV28 with TRBJ1-6; TRBD1 aligns with 7 central bases. The receptor's source is a man between 25 and 39 years old with COVID-19, enrolled during active disease. The sample was peripheral blood. CDR3 loop: CASSPGGPYNSPLHF. The DNA sequence is TGTGCCAGCAGTCCAGGGGGACCCTATAATTCACCCCTCCACTTT.